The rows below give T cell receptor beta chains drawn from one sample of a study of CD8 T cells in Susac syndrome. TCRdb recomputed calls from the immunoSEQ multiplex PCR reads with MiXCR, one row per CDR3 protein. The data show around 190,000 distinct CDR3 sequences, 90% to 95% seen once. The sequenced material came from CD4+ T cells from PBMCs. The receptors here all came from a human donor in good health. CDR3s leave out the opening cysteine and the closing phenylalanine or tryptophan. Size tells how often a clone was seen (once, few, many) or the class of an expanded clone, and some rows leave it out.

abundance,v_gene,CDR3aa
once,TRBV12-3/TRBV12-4,ASSLATPFGQY
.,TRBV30,AWSGSREQF
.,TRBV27,ASLKRGTDTQY
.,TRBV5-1,ASSSGQRETQY
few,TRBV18,ASSPGYTGELF
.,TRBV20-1,SARDETGVEYGYT
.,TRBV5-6,ASSRWLSGEYNEQF
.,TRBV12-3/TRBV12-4,ASSPSVAPGNQPQH
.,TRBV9,ASSLDNEQF
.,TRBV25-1,ASSELGATWETQY
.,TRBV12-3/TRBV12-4,ASSFHRDGGYT
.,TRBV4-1,ASSPDSLEPQH
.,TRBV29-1,SVEDDGTDNQPQH
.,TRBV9,ASSVNGMYQETQY
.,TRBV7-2,ASSSWAGEYIQY
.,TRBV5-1,ASSDGSGNTIY
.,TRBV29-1,SVSGRVGPDYYGYT
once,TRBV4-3,ASSQDASGANVLT
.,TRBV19,ASSSPGLAGLTTSGELF
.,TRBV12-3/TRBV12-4,ASTEGAQTEAF
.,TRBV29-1,SVEKQGDRVDEQY
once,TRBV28,ASSGGTGRDTEAF
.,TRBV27,ASRAGQISNQPQH
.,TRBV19,ASSPGQAGMIQY
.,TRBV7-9,ASSFRPAGGTDTQY
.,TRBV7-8,ASSLGSRETQY
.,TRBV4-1,ASSQIWYNEQF
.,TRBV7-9,ASSLMGHGQETQY
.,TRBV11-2,ASSLALNTQY
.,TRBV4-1,ASSQWTSGTADTQY
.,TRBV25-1,ASSPYGGSYGYT
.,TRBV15,ATSQGNYEQY
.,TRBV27,ASSFRQLDYGYT
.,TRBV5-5,ASSRTRGYEQY
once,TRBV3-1,ASSQGRPHEQY
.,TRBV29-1,SAGRQDKNIQY
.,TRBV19,ASSMVEGETQY
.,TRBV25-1,ASTATSYEQY
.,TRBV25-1,ASSAPLNSINSPLH
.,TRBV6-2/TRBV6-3,ASSSEFVTEAF
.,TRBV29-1,SVATTQETQY
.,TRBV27,ASRAQGADDTDTQY
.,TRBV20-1,SAQGLVAYNEQF
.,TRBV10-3,AITLRQGRNTEAF
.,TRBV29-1,SVDRTGGNNEQF
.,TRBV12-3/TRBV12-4,ASRQGVGQPQH
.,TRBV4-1,ASSQDKGLSSGANVLT
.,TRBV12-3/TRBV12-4,ASSFTATNEKLF
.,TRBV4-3,ASSRSASSGPNVLT
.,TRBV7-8,ASSSRTGVRTEAF
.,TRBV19,ASSWQDSNQPQH
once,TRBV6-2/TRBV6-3,ASSPRQTKETQY
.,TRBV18,ASSPRRDHVHEQY
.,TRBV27,ASRPLRDNTEAF
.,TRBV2,ASSEPLGDTQY
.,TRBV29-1,SVADNSYEQY
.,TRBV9,ASSVDWVGGLGQF
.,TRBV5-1,ASSLMGQVQETQY
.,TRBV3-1,ASSDMGVAYGYT